The 24 T cell receptor beta chains reported below all come from one sample, sequenced in a study of control samples from healthy donors and cancer patients. Profiling relied on immunoSEQ multiplex PCR, and the TCRdb table lists in-frame clones only, not all of them. Counted here are 100,000 to 150,000 clones, 85% to 90% occurring once; the ten biggest clones make up roughly 8%. The sequenced sample consisted of PBMCs. These receptors were taken from a man in his fifties or sixties with head and neck cancer.

This chain's CDR3 is CASSDPGLGSYEQYF. CDR3 DNA sequence: TGCGCCAGCAGTGACCCCGGTCTAGGATCCTACGAGCAGTACTTC. The chain carries TRBV10-2 and TRBJ2-7; D is uncertain. This CDR3 has 15 residues. CDR1 WSHSY and CDR2 SAAADI come from the germline V gene. The V end lost 3 bases, the J end lost 1 base, and 13 bases lay between the germline ends.

The chain is built from TRBV19 and TRBJ2-2, with 10 bases that match TRBD1. V gave up 10 bases and J gave up 8 bases; unmatched junction bases: 10. The germline V gene has CDR1 LNHDA and CDR2 SQIVND (reference sequence). The CDR3 has 14 amino acids. The CDR3, as DNA: TGTGCCACCTGGGACAGGGGTCTGTCGGGGGAGCTGTTTTTT. Amino acids: CATWDRGLSGELFF.

The count of this clone is one. This chain uses TRBV5-4 with TRBJ1-2; the D is unclear. The V end was cut by 0 bases, the J end by 8 bases, with 5 bases between. The CDR3 totals 11 residues. Germline V gene data show CDR1 as SGHNT and CDR2 as YYREEE (reference sequence). The CDR3 nucleotides are TGTGCCAGCAGCTTGGGCTTGGGCTACACCTTC. It yields the protein CASSLGLGYTF.

V is TRBV27 and J is TRBJ1-4; 7 positions agree with TRBD1. Germline V CDR1 and CDR2: MNHEY, SMNVEV (reference sequence). CDR3 length: 15 residues. V gave up 5 bases and J gave up 7 bases; unmatched junction bases: 10. CDR3 coding DNA: TGTGCCAGCAGTCGCGGGACAGCTGGCGGTGAAAAACTGTTTTTT. Protein sequence: CASSRGTAGGEKLFF.

The V gene is TRBV10-2, the J gene TRBJ1-2; D is unresolved. Germline V gene data show CDR1 as WSHSY and CDR2 as SAAADI. Deletions cut 10 bases from V and 2 bases from J, with 14 bases between. This CDR3 has 13 residues. The CDR3 sequence: CATLLEGNYGYTF. CDR3 DNA sequence: TGCGCCACCCTACTAGAGGGAAACTATGGCTACACCTTC.

J is TRBJ2-7 and V is TRBV7-3; 8 nucleotides line up with TRBD1. Germline V gene lookup returns CDR1 SGHTA and CDR2 FQGTGA. CDR3 length equals 13 residues. The V and J ends lost 4 bases and 5 bases, in that order; junction bases with no gene match: 4. CDR3 sequence reads: CASSSGQGNEQYF. Written as DNA, the CDR3 is TGTGCCAGCAGCTCCGGACAGGGTAACGAGCAGTACTTC.

The genes are TRBV28 and TRBJ2-6, with a weak D call TRBD2 (5 bases). The V gene's germline CDR1 is MDHEN and CDR2 SYDVKM. Trimming pared 6 bases from V and 3 bases from J, leaving 12 bases between. This CDR3 comprises 15 residues. CDR3 amino acids: CASSRGEGGANVLTF. The CDR3 coding sequence is TGTGCCAGCAGCCGGGGTGAGGGTGGGGCCAACGTCCTGACTTTC.

V gene TRBV28 combines with J gene TRBJ2-4, with TRBD1 matching 9 bases. CDR1 MDHEN and CDR2 SYDVKM come from the germline V gene. V lost 5 bases, J lost 7 bases, and 6 bases stayed unmatched. The CDR3 is 14 residues long. The CDR3 protein is CASSGGQGRNIQYF. The CDR3 nucleotides are TGTGCCAGCAGTGGGGGACAGGGACGGAACATTCAGTACTTC.

This chain joins TRBV19 and TRBJ1-5; maybe TRBD1 (5 bases). CDR1 is LNHDA and CDR2 is SQIVND in the germline V gene (reference sequence). V dropped 5 bases and J dropped 4 bases, with 12 bases sitting between them. The CDR3 covers 14 residues. For the CDR3, the DNA is TGTGCCAGTAGTCTCCGACAGCGAAATCAGCCCCAGCATTTT. Translating gives CASSLRQRNQPQHF. Filled out from reference TRBV19 and TRBJ1-5, the complete variable domain reads DGGITQSPKYLFRKEGQNVTLSCEQNLNHDAMYWYRQDPGQGLRLIYYSQIVNDFQKGDIAEGYSVSREKKESFPLTVTSAQKNPTAFYLCASSLRQRNQPQHFGDGTRLSIL.

This clone occurred a few times. The rearrangement uses TRBV28 and TRBJ2-7; 8 nucleotides line up with TRBD1. Trimming took 4 bases from V and 3 from J; bases not matched to a gene: 14. Germline assignment: CDR1 MDHEN and CDR2 SYDVKM. CDR3 length: 17 amino acids. CDR3 nucleotides: TGTGCCAGCAGTTCGACTTTGGGGACAGGTTCCGTCTACGAGCAGTACTTC. Protein: CASSSTLGTGSVYEQYF.

The chain couples TRBV6-5 to TRBJ2-7; 10 positions match TRBD2. Germline V gene lookup returns CDR1 MNHEY and CDR2 SVGAGI. CDR3 length: 15 residues. The V segment lost 0 bases and the J segment 1 base; nucleotides outside the gene matches: 0. The CDR3 DNA reads as TGTGCCAGCAGTTACTCTAGCGGGAGGTCCTACGAGCAGTACTTC. Amino acid sequence: CASSYSSGRSYEQYF.

This clone is deemed medium-sized (0.01 to 0.1%). J is TRBJ2-6 and V is TRBV14; either TRBD1 or TRBD2 may fit D (5 bases each). Trimming stripped 4 bases from V and 6 bases from J, with 13 bases between. Germline loops: CDR1 SGHDN, CDR2 FVKESK. The CDR3 is made up of 15 amino acids. The CDR3 loop reads CASSRERGAANVLTF. CDR3 bases: TGTGCCAGCAGCCGAGAGAGAGGGGCGGCCAACGTCCTGACTTTC. Full variable domain (rest looked up from reference TRBV14 and TRBJ2-6): EAGVTQFPSHSVIEKGQTVTLRCDPISGHDNLYWYRRVMGKEIKFLLHFVKESKQDESGMPNNRFLAERTGGTYSTLKVQPAELEDSGVYFCASSRERGAANVLTFGAGSRLTVL.

This clone showed up just once. This chain links TRBV5-4 with TRBJ2-5; D is possibly TRBD1 (5 bases). This CDR3 is 13 amino acids long. CDR1 and CDR2 (germline): SGHNT, YYREEE (reference sequence). V was trimmed by 4 bases and J by 4 bases, leaving 11 bases between them. CDR3 amino acids: CASSATGIETQYF. CDR3 DNA: TGTGCCAGCAGCGCAACAGGTATAGAGACCCAGTACTTC.

For the CDR3, the DNA is TGTGCCTGGAGTGTATTGGCGGCGCGGTGGCAGTACTTC. Translation: CAWSVLAARWQYF. The gene calls are TRBV30 and TRBJ2-7; D unclear. The CDR3 sequence is 13 residues long. Trimming pared 0 bases from V and 9 bases from J, leaving 15 bases between. Germline V gene data show CDR1 as GTSNPN and CDR2 as SVGIG (reference sequence).

The chain recombines TRBV10-3 with TRBJ1-3, with 9 positions matching TRBD1. CDR3 size: 16 residues. Germline V gives CDR1 ENHRY, CDR2 SYGVKD. V shed 6 bases, J shed 0 bases, and the junction held 6 bases outside the gene matches. CDR3 protein: CAISTGTGSSGNTIYF. In nucleotides, the CDR3 is TGTGCCATCAGCACCGGGACAGGGAGCTCTGGAAACACCATATATTTT.

This clone has just a few counts. The chain recombines TRBV18 with TRBJ2-4; no firm D call. V dropped 1 base and J dropped 0 bases, with 4 bases sitting between them. This CDR3 region has 14 residues. CDR1 is KGHSH and CDR2 is LQKENI in the germline V gene. The DNA for the CDR3 is TGTGCCAGCTCACCACAGAGAGCCAAAAACATTCAGTACTTC. Translating gives CASSPQRAKNIQYF.

The CDR3 loop is CASSFNSGNTIYF. CDR3 DNA sequence: TGTGCCAGCAGCTTCAACTCTGGAAACACCATATATTTT. This rearrangement joins TRBV12-3 or TRBV12-4 to TRBJ1-3; D not resolved. There are 13 residues in the CDR3. Trimming shortened V by 6 bases and J by 0 bases, and 6 bases separated the two germline ends.

The chain recombines TRBV12-3 or TRBV12-4 with TRBJ2-1, with D unresolved. The CDR3 is made up of 13 amino acids. Trimming shortened V by 1 base and J by 10 bases, and 11 bases separated the two germline ends. CDR3 amino acids: CASSLGGSAEQFF. In DNA form, the CDR3 reads TGTGCCAGCAGTTTAGGAGGTTCGGCGGAGCAGTTCTTC.

V is TRBV7-2 and J is TRBJ2-5; 9 nucleotides align to TRBD1. The germline CDR1 and CDR2 sequences are SGHTA and FQGNSA. This CDR3 contains 17 residues. V lost 5 bases and J lost 1; bases outside the gene matches: 11. The CDR3 bases are TGTGCCAGCAGCCCGGGACAGGGCGGGCCCTCCCAAGAGACCCAGTACTTC. The encoded protein is CASSPGQGGPSQETQYF.

With regard to this clone: Its ends do not fully match the called genes, so a read error is possible. V and J are TRBV7-7 and TRBJ2-5, with no clear D. The germline V gene encodes CDR1 SSHAT and CDR2 FNYEAQ (reference sequence). The CDR3 has 13 residues. The CDR3 here is CASSLAFRETQYF. In nucleotides, the CDR3 is TGTGCTAGCAGCTTAGCTTTCCGAGAGACCCAGTACTTC.

The J gene is TRBJ1-4, the V gene TRBV6-6; tentative D call: TRBD1 (6 bases). Germline V gene sequence: CDR1 MNHNY, CDR2 SVGAGI (reference sequence). CDR3 length: 15 residues. The germline V and J ends were trimmed by 5 bases and 4 bases, with 14 bases remaining between them. CDR3 nucleotide sequence: TGTGCCAGCAGTCCTCCGGACAGCCATAATGAAAAACTGTTTTTT. Its protein is CASSPPDSHNEKLFF.

Written as DNA, the CDR3 is TGTGCCATCAATGGACTAGCCGCAGATACGCAGTATTTT. As protein: CAINGLAADTQYF. The chain recombines TRBV10-3 with TRBJ2-3; 8 nucleotides match TRBD2. The CDR3 runs 13 residues. After removal of 7 bases from V and 4 bases from J, the junction contained 4 bases not matched to a gene. Per germline, CDR1 ENHRY and CDR2 SYGVKD.

This clone was found once. The rearrangement joins TRBV18 to TRBJ2-2; TRBD1 matches at 7 bases. The CDR3 is made up of 15 amino acids. Unmatched junction bases numbered 4, after V lost 3 bases and J lost 3 bases. Germline values: CDR1 KGHSH, CDR2 LQKENI. The CDR3 DNA follows: TGTGCCAGCTCACCTAGGGACAGTTACACCGGGGAGCTGTTTTTT. Its protein product is CASSPRDSYTGELFF.

V and J are TRBV5-1 and TRBJ1-4; 9 positions match TRBD1. The CDR3 totals 14 residues. Germline values: CDR1 SGHRS, CDR2 YFSETQ. J was trimmed by 7 bases and V by 5 bases; bases with no gene match: 6. The CDR3 protein is CASSTGQGFEKLFF. Here the CDR3 DNA reads TGCGCCAGCAGTACGGGACAGGGATTTGAAAAACTGTTTTTT.